The source of this T cell receptor beta chain is a study of T cells in Graves' hyperthyroidism and ophthalmopathy. It was RNA transcripts that yielded the amplified TCR beta CDR3 regions. First-round RT-PCR with HTBI primers amplified the TCR CDR3 region. Each CDR3 protein gets one entry after TCRdb re-called the multiplex PCR reads with MiXCR. The sample carries a few hundred thousand distinct CDR3 sequences, about 15% recorded once. The CDR3 runs 10 residues. Germline V gene data show CDR1 as SGHAT and CDR2 as FQNNGV. The germline V and J ends were trimmed by 4 bases and 9 bases, with 6 bases remaining between them. This clonotype was found many times.

The genes are TRBV11-2 and TRBJ1-1, with no clear D. This TCR was sampled from a woman aged 25 to 39 with Graves' hyperthyroidism that later progressed to Graves' ophthalmopathy. The sequenced material came from blood. The DNA for the CDR3 is TGTGCCAGCAGCTCGTCAAAAGCTTTCTTT. The encoded protein is CASSSSKAFF.